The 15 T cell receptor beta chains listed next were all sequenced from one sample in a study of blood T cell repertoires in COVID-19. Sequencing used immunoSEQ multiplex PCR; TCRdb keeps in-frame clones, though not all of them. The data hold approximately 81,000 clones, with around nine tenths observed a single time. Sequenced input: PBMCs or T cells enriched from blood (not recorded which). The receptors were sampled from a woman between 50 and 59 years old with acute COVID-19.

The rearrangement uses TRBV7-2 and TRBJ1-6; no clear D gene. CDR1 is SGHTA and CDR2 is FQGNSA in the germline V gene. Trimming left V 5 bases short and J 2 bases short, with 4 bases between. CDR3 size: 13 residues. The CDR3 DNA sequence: TGTGCCAGCAGCCAGACCTATAATTCACCCCTCCACTTT. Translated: CASSQTYNSPLHF.

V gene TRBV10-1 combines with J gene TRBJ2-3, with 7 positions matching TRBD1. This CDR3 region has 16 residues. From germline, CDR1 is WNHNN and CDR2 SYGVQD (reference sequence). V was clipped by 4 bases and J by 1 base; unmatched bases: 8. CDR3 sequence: CASSAKGAYGTDTQYF. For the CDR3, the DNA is TGCGCCAGCAGTGCCAAGGGGGCCTATGGCACAGATACGCAGTATTTT.

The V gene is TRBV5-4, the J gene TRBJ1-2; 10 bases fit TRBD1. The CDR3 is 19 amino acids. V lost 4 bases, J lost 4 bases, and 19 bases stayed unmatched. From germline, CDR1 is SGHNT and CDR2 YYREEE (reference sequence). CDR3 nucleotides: TGTGCCAGCAGCCCCGCCCGGGACAGGGGATTGATTGGGATCTATGGCTACACCTTC. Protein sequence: CASSPARDRGLIGIYGYTF.

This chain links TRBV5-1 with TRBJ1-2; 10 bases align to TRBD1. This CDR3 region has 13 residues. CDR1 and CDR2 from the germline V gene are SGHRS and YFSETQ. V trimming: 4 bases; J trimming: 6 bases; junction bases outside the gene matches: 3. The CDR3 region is CASSVGTGDGYTF. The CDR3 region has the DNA TGCGCCAGCAGCGTGGGGACAGGGGATGGCTACACCTTC.

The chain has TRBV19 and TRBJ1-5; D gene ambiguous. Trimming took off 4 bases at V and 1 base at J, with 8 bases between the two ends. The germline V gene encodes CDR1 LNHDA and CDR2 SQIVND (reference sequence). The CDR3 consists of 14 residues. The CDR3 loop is CASSTEGSNQPQHF. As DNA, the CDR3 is TGTGCCAGTAGTACCGAGGGAAGCAATCAGCCCCAGCATTTT.

CDR3 region: CASSLFTGTGGPRAYEQYF. CDR3 nucleotide sequence: TGTGCCAGCTCACTATTCACCGGGACAGGGGGCCCGCGGGCCTACGAGCAGTACTTC. V is TRBV18 and J is TRBJ2-7; 12 nucleotides agree with TRBD1. Per germline, CDR1 KGHSH and CDR2 LQKENI. Trimming at V came to 4 bases and at J to 2 bases, leaving 15 bases not matched to a gene. The CDR3 is 19 amino acids.

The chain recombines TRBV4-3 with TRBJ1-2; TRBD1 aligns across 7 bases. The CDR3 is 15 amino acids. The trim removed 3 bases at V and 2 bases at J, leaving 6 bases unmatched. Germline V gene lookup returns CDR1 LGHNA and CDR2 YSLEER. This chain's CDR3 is CASSQRQGLNYGYTF. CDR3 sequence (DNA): TGCGCCAGCAGCCAGAGACAGGGCTTGAACTATGGCTACACCTTC.

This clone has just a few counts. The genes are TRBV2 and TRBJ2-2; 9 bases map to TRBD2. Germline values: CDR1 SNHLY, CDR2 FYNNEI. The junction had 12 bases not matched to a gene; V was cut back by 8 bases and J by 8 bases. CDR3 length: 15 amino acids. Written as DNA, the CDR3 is TGTGCCAGCGGTACGGAGGTAGCGGGAGTGGGGGAGCTGTTTTTT. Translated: CASGTEVAGVGELFF. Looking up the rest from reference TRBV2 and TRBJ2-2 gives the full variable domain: EPEVTQTPSHQVTQMGQEVILRCVPISNHLYFYWYRQILGQKVEFLVSFYNNEISEKSEIFDDQFSVERPDGSNFTLKIRSTKLEDSAMYFCASGTEVAGVGELFFGEGSRLTVL.

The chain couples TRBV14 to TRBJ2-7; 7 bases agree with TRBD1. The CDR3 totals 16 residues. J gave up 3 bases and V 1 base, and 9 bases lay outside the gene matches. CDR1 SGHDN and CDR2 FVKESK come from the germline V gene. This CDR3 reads CASSQGIGAGGYEQYF. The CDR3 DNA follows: TGTGCCAGCAGCCAAGGGATCGGGGCAGGGGGCTACGAGCAGTACTTC.

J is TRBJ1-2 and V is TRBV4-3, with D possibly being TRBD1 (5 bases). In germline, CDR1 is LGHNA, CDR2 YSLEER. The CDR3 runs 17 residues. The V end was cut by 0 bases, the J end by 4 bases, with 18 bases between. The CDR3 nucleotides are TGCGCCAGCAGCCAAGATCTAGGTTTCTCAGGGCGCTATGGCTACACCTTC. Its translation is CASSQDLGFSGRYGYTF.

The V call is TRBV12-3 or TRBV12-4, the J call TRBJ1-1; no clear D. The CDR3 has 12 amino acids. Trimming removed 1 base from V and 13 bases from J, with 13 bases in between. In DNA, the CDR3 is TGTGCCAGCAGTTTAGAAGCATCGGGGTTTTTCTTT. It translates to CASSLEASGFFF.

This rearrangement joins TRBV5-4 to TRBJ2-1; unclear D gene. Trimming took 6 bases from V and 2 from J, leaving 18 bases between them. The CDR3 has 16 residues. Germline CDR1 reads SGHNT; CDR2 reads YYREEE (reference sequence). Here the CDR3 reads CASTATGSSPYNEQFF. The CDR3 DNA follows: TGTGCCAGCACCGCGACCGGGTCCTCACCCTACAATGAGCAGTTCTTC.

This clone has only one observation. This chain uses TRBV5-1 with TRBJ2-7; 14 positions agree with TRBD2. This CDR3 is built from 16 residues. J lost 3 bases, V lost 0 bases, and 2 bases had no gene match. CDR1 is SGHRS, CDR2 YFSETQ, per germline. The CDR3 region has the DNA TGCGCCAGCAGCTTGGATGGGACTAGCGGGAGCTACGAGCAGTACTTC. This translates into CASSLDGTSGSYEQYF.

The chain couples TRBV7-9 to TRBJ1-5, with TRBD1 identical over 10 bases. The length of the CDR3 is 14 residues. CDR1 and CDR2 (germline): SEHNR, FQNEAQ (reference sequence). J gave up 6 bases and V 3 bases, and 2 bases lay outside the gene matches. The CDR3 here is CASSFGQGGQPQHF. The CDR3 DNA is TGTGCCAGCAGCTTCGGACAGGGGGGTCAGCCCCAGCATTTT.

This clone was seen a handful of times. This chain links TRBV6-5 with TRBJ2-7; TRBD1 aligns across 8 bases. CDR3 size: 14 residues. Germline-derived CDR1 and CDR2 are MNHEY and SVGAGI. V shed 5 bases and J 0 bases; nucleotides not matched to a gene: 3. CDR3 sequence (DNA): TGTGCCAGCAGTCGCCAGGGGGCCTCCTACGAGCAGTACTTC. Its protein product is CASSRQGASYEQYF.